These T cell receptor beta chains were read from a single sample in a study of spatial heterogeneity in lung cancer. From the 5' RACE reads, TCRdb called clonotypes with MiXCR, one entry per CDR3 protein. Among some 13,000 distinct CDR3 sequences listed, over 3% were seen once. The material was lung tumor tissue, obtained at surgery. The receptors stem from a male donor with early-stage non-small cell lung cancer. Both conserved end residues are part of each CDR3. Fields, in order: J gene, clone size, D gene, V gene, CDR3 DNA, CDR3 protein. D genes are given only for firm matches. Only some rows state a clone size, as once, few, many or a class for expanded clones.

>TRBJ2-5|NA|NA|TRBV7-2
TGTGCCAGCAGCACCCTAGGTGGGGTCCAAGAGACCCAGTACTTC
CASSTLGGVQETQYF
>TRBJ2-7|many|NA|TRBV10-2
TGCGCCAGCAGTGATGACGGCTACGAGCAGTACTTC
CASSDDGYEQYF
>TRBJ2-2|medium-sized|NA|TRBV27
TGTGCCAGCAGTCCCGGCAGAACCTTCACCGGGGAGCTGTTTTTT
CASSPGRTFTGELFF
>TRBJ2-1|many|TRBD2|TRBV6-2/TRBV6-3
TGTGCCAGCAGGCTAGCGGGGGGGGATTTAGATGAGCAGTTCTTC
CASRLAGGDLDEQFF
>TRBJ2-2|large|NA|TRBV7-9
TGTGCCAGCAGCTTACTCGCCTACGGGGAGCTGTTTTTT
CASSLLAYGELFF
>TRBJ1-3|many|NA|TRBV2
TGTGCCAGCAGCGCTGACAGGGGAAACACCATATATTTT
CASSADRGNTIYF
>TRBJ2-1|many|NA|TRBV30
TGTGCCTGTCGGACCGAGATTTACAATGAGCAGTTCTTC
CACRTEIYNEQFF
>TRBJ1-5|medium-sized|NA|TRBV2
TGTGCCAGCAGTGAAAGGGCCCAGGGCAATCAGCCCCAGCATTTT
CASSERAQGNQPQHF
>TRBJ1-1|NA|NA|TRBV5-1
TGCGCCAGCAACTCAGGCGGGAACACTGAAGCTTTCTTT
CASNSGGNTEAFF
>TRBJ2-5|medium-sized|NA|TRBV15
TGTGCCACCACCTCCCCCACGGGCGGCCTGACACAAGAGACCCAGTACTTC
CATTSPTGGLTQETQYF
>TRBJ2-3|medium-sized|TRBD1|TRBV12-3/TRBV12-4
TGTGCCAGCAGTTTTGGCGCCGGGACAGGTTCAGGAGATACGCAGTATTTT
CASSFGAGTGSGDTQYF
>TRBJ2-1|many|NA|TRBV3-2
TGTGCCAGCAGCCAAGTTTCTAGCGGGGGGCCCCATGAGCAGTTCTTC
CASSQVSSGGPHEQFF
>TRBJ2-3|many|TRBD2|TRBV30
TGTGCCTGTCCACTAGCGGGGGGGCCATCCGATACGCAGTATTTT
CACPLAGGPSDTQYF
>TRBJ1-3|many|TRBD1|TRBV6-6
TGTGCCAGCAGTTTGAAGGGACAGGGACTTGGAAACACCATATATTTT
CASSLKGQGLGNTIYF
>TRBJ2-7|few|NA|TRBV25-1
TGTGCCAGCAGTGACCGTTCCTACGAGCAGTACTTC
CASSDRSYEQYF
>TRBJ1-1|many|NA|TRBV25-1
TGTGCCAGCAGTGTATACCCGGACACTGAAGCTTTCTTT
CASSVYPDTEAFF
>TRBJ1-3|many|NA|TRBV3-1
TGTGCCAGCAGCAACTCCCAAAGTAGGGTCTCTGGAAACACCATATATTTT
CASSNSQSRVSGNTIYF
>TRBJ1-5|many|NA|TRBV12-3/TRBV12-4
TGTGCCAGCAGTTTATCGGTCCAGGCGGGCAATCAGCCCCAGCATTTT
CASSLSVQAGNQPQHF
>TRBJ2-6|medium-sized|NA|TRBV7-9
TGTGCCAGCAGCTTAGCGACTGGGGCCAACGTCCTGACTTTC
CASSLATGANVLTF
>TRBJ2-3|many|NA|TRBV7-9
TGTGCCAGCAGCTTAGTGGCGGGGAGCACAGATACGCAGTATTTT
CASSLVAGSTDTQYF
>TRBJ2-5|NA|TRBD2|TRBV20-1
TGCAGTGCTATGCCGGGGACTAGCGGGGGAGGACAAGAGACCCAGTACTTC
CSAMPGTSGGGQETQYF
>TRBJ1-5|many|NA|TRBV27
TGTGCCAGCAGTCCCCGGACCGGAGTAAGCAATCAGCCCCAGCATTTT
CASSPRTGVSNQPQHF
>TRBJ2-1|many|NA|TRBV9
TGTGCCAGCAGCGTAGCGTGGCAGAGCGGGGAGCAGTTCTTC
CASSVAWQSGEQFF
>TRBJ2-4|many|TRBD1|TRBV7-2
TGTGCCAGCAGCTTATTCTCATCGGGACAGGGGTTTATAGCCAAAAACATTCAGTACTTC
CASSLFSSGQGFIAKNIQYF
>TRBJ1-2|medium-sized|NA|TRBV6-5
TGTGCCAGCAGTTATTTGCCAGACTATGGCGACACCTTC
CASSYLPDYGDTF
>TRBJ1-2|few|TRBD1|TRBV20-1
TGCAGTGCCACTCATCAGGGGGTGGGGAGGTCAGGTGCCTATGGCGACAACTTC
CSATHQGVGRSGAYGDNF
>TRBJ2-3|many|NA|TRBV6-1
TGTGCCAGCAGTGGAACTAGAGGGGGTTTAGATACGCAGTATTTT
CASSGTRGGLDTQYF
>TRBJ2-1|many|TRBD2|TRBV5-6
TGTGCCAGCAGCTCCGAGGGACTAGCGTCAAATGAGCAGTTCTTC
CASSSEGLASNEQFF
>TRBJ1-2|medium-sized|TRBD1|TRBV20-1
TGCAGTGCTACAAGGGACAGGGGGCCTTCTGGCTACACCTTC
CSATRDRGPSGYTF
>TRBJ2-5|medium-sized|NA|TRBV2
TGTGCCAGCAGTTTACAAGAGACCCAGTACTTC
CASSLQETQYF
>TRBJ2-1|large|TRBD2|TRBV6-5
TGTGCCAGCAGTAAGGGGACTAGCGGTGACAATGAGCAGTTCTTC
CASSKGTSGDNEQFF
>TRBJ2-3|medium-sized|TRBD2|TRBV9
TGTGCCAGCAGCGTAGCTACGTCTAGCGGGGGGGCATCAGATACGCAGTATTTT
CASSVATSSGGASDTQYF
>TRBJ2-5|medium-sized|NA|TRBV2
TGTGCCAGCAGTCCGACCGTACGCACGGCGGGGACCCAGTACTTC
CASSPTVRTAGTQYF
>TRBJ1-1|many|TRBD1|TRBV9
TGTGCCAGCAGCGTAGAACAGGGGGGTAGTACGGACACTGAAGCTTTCTTT
CASSVEQGGSTDTEAFF
>TRBJ1-1|medium-sized|TRBD1|TRBV20-1
TGCAGTGCTAGCCGGGACAGGGGGCGTGACACTGAAGCTTTCTTT
CSASRDRGRDTEAFF